This T cell receptor beta chain emerged from a study of blood T cell repertoires in COVID-19. The wider study: In each case, the material was cDNA or gDNA derived from T cells, B-cell-depleted T cells, or PBMCs.

This clone occurred many times. Original processing methods: How many nucleated cells were present was estimated from reference gene primer amplification. Sequencing was performed with immunoSEQ multiplex PCR; in TCRdb, only in-frame clones are kept and a portion is missing. That table furnishes V, J and clone size, whereas the DNA furnished D and trimming. Of some 240,000 clones listed, roughly four fifths are singletons. Material: PBMCs or T cells enriched from blood (not recorded which). The clonotype originates from a man aged 30 to 45 with acute COVID-19.

CDR3 nucleotides: TGTGCCAGCAGCCCCGGGGGAGCTAACTATGGCTACACCTTC. It codes for CASSPGGANYGYTF. This chain uses TRBV5-6 with TRBJ1-2, with D possibly matching TRBD1 (5 bases). The length of the CDR3 is 14 residues. Trimming left V 4 bases short and J 0 bases short, with 10 bases between. Germline V gives CDR1 SGHDT, CDR2 YYEEEE. Supplemented by reference TRBV5-6 and TRBJ1-2, the full variable domain reads DAGVTQSPTHLIKTRGQQVTLRCSPKSGHDTVSWYQQALGQGPQFIFQYYEEEERQRGNFPDRFSGHQFPNYSSELNVNALLLGDSALYLCASSPGGANYGYTFGSGTRLTVV.